These T cell receptor beta chains were read from a single sample in a study of cytomegalovirus exposure and HLA in healthy donors. The protocol was immunoSEQ multiplex PCR, while the TCRdb copy is restricted to in-frame clones and leaves out a portion. This table holds roughly 170,000 clones, roughly 80% found once. Material: PBMCs. These receptors all stem from a man in his thirties or forties in good health and CMV-seronegative. CDR3s include the opening cysteine and the closing phenylalanine or tryptophan. A D gene is named only where the DNA matches it firmly. Size is omitted from some rows. Given values are once, few, many or a class for expanded clones.

TRBV6-5,-,TRBJ2-7,TRBD1,TGTGCCAGCAGCCGACAGGGGGGTGGTTACGAGCAGTACTTC,CASSRQGGGYEQYF
TRBV30,-,TRBJ1-1,-,TGTGCCTGGAGCCCAGACAGGAACACTGAAGCTTTCTTT,CAWSPDRNTEAFF
TRBV4-1,few,TRBJ2-5,TRBD2,TGCGCCAGCAGCCAAGCCCTACAGCGGGGGGGCGACGAGACCCAGTACTTC,CASSQALQRGGDETQYF
TRBV7-9,-,TRBJ2-7,-,TGTTCCAGCAGCACCAGCTCCTACGAGCAGTACTTC,CSSSTSSYEQYF
TRBV7-7,once,TRBJ1-1,-,TGTGCTAGCAGCTTATATGGGGGCGGGAACACTGAAGCTTTCTTT,CASSLYGGGNTEAFF
TRBV6-5,-,TRBJ2-7,-,TGTGCCAGCAGTTACCTCGCGGGCTCCTACGAGCAGTACTTC,CASSYLAGSYEQYF
TRBV7-6,once,TRBJ2-2,TRBD2,TGTGCCAGCAGCTTTCCTAGCGGGGGGTCGAACACCGGGGAGCTGTTTTTT,CASSFPSGGSNTGELFF
TRBV30,-,TRBJ2-1,-,TGTGCCTGGAGTGTCGGTTACAATGAGCAGTTCTTC,CAWSVGYNEQFF
TRBV15,-,TRBJ1-5,-,TGTGCCACCAGCAGAGATATAAGGGAGGGTCAGCCCCAGCATTTT,CATSRDIREGQPQHF
TRBV7-9,-,TRBJ1-2,-,TGTGCCAGCAGCTTAAAAGTACAGGAGTTCTATGGCTACACCTTC,CASSLKVQEFYGYTF
TRBV6-4,-,TRBJ1-5,TRBD1,TGTGCCAGCAGTGACGGAAGACAGGGGAATAGCAATCAGCCCCAGCATTTT,CASSDGRQGNSNQPQHF
TRBV7-9,-,TRBJ2-3,-,TGTGCCGGCCTCGCCACAGATACGCAGTATTTT,CAGLATDTQYF
TRBV5-1,-,TRBJ2-1,TRBD2,TGCGCCAGCAGCTTAGAGACTAGCAGCTACAATGAGCAGTTCTTC,CASSLETSSYNEQFF
TRBV4-3,few,TRBJ2-7,-,TGCGCCAGCACCTCAGTAGGGGCCCTCCACTACGAGCAGTACTTC,CASTSVGALHYEQYF
TRBV5-8,-,TRBJ1-5,-,TGTGCCAGCAGCTTGGCCGGTTATAGCAATCAGCCCCAGCATTTT,CASSLAGYSNQPQHF
TRBV7-9,-,TRBJ1-1,-,TGTGCCAGCAGCCAGAACCAGAACACTGAAGCTTTCTTT,CASSQNQNTEAFF
TRBV5-4,-,TRBJ1-1,-,TGTGCCAGCAGCAGACGACAAGCAGACACTGAAGCTTTCTTT,CASSRRQADTEAFF
TRBV7-9,-,TRBJ2-7,TRBD2,TGTGCCAGCAGCTTAAGCGGGACCCCTGCGCTTAGAGAGCAGTACTTC,CASSLSGTPALREQYF
TRBV27,-,TRBJ2-5,TRBD2,TGTGCCAGCAGTCCCAGACTAGCGGGTCGCCAAGAGACCCAGTACTTC,CASSPRLAGRQETQYF
TRBV25-1,once,TRBJ2-1,-,TGTGCCAGCAGTAACCAGAGGGCGTTCTACAATGAGCAGTTCTTC,CASSNQRAFYNEQFF
TRBV19,-,TRBJ1-4,TRBD1,TGTGCCAGTAGTATCTTGGACAGGACTAATGAAAAACTGTTTTTT,CASSILDRTNEKLFF
TRBV6-5,-,TRBJ2-7,-,TGTGCCAGCAGTTACTCGAAGGCGCAGGGAAGATACGAGCAGTACTTC,CASSYSKAQGRYEQYF
TRBV6-5,-,TRBJ1-2,-,TGTGCCAGCAGTTACCGATACAGGGAAGCTAACTATGGCTACACCTTC,CASSYRYREANYGYTF
TRBV28,once,TRBJ1-5,TRBD1,TGTGCCAGCAGGACAGGGGGCTCCAATCAGCCCCAGCATTTT,CASRTGGSNQPQHF
TRBV4-1,-,TRBJ2-7,-,TGCGCCAGCAGCCCCCAGACAGCCGGTAGTTACGAGCAGTACTTC,CASSPQTAGSYEQYF
TRBV5-1,-,TRBJ2-5,TRBD2,TGCGCCAGCAGCTTGGAGGGATCCAGCGGGAGTTTCGAGACCCAGTACTTC,CASSLEGSSGSFETQYF
TRBV4-2,few,TRBJ2-1,TRBD2,TGTGCCAGCAGCCAAGGTCCAGCGGGAGTGTTATATGAGCAGTTCTTC,CASSQGPAGVLYEQFF
TRBV7-2,-,TRBJ2-1,TRBD1,TGTGCCAGCAGATTGGGACAGGCCGCCTACAATGAGCAGTTCTTC,CASRLGQAAYNEQFF
TRBV5-1,-,TRBJ2-3,TRBD2,TGCGCCAGCAGCCGGGGGGACTTCACAGATACGCAGTATTTT,CASSRGDFTDTQYF
TRBV6-6,-,TRBJ2-7,-,TGTGCCAGCAGCCTGGGAGGATCCGAGCAGTACTTC,CASSLGGSEQYF
TRBV4-1,-,TRBJ1-1,-,TGCGCCAGCAGCCAAGGCAGGGACAACACCGAAGCTTTCTTT,CASSQGRDNTEAFF